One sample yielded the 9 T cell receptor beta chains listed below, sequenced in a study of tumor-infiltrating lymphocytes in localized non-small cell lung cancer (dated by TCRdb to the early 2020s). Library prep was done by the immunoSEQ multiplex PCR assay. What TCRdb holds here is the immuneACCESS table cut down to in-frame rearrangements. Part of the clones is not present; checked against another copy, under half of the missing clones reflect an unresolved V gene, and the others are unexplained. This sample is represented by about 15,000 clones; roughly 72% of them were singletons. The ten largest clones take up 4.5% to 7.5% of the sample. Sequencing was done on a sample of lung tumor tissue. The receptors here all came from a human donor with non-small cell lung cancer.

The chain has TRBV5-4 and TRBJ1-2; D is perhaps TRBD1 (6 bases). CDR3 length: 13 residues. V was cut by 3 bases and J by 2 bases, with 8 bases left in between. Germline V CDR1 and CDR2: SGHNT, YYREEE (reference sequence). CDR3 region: CASSSTGNYGYTF. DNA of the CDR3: TGTGCCAGCAGCTCTACAGGGAACTATGGCTACACCTTC.

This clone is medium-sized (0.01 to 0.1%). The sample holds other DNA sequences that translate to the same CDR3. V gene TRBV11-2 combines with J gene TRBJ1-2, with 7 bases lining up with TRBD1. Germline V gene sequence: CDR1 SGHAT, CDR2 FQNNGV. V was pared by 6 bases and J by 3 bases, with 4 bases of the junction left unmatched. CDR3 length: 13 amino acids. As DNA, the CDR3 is TGTGCCAGCAGTCCTGGACAGGACTATGGCTACACCTTC. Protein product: CASSPGQDYGYTF. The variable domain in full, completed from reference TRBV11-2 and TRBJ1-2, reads EAGVAQSPRYKIIEKRQSVAFWCNPISGHATLYWYQQILGQGPKLLIQFQNNGVVDDSQLPKDRFSAERLKGVDSTLKIQPAKLEDSAVYLCASSPGQDYGYTFGSGTRLTVV.

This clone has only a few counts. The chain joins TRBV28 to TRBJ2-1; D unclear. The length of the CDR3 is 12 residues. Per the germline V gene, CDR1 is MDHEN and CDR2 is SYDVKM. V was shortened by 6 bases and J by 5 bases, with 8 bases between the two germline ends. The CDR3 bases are TGTGCCAGCAGCTCGAACGACAATGAGCAGTTCTTC. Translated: CASSSNDNEQFF.

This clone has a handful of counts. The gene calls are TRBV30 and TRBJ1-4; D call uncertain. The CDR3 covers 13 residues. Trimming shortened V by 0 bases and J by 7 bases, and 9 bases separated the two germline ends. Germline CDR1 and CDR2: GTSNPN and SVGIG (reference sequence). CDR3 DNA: TGTGCCTGGAGTGTGAAGGGCAGTGAAAAACTGTTTTTT. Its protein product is CAWSVKGSEKLFF.

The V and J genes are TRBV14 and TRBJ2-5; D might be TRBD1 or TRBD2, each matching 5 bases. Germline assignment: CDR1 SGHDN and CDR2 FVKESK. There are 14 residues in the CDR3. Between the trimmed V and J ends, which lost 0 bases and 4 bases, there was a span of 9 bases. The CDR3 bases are TGTGCCAGCAGCCAAGAATGGGGGACAGAGACCCAGTACTTC. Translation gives CASSQEWGTETQYF.

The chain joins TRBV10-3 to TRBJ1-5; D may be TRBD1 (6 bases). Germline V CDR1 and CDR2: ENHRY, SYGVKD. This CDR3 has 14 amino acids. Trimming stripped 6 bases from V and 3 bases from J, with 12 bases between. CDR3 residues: CAISADSTNQPQHF. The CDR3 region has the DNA TGTGCCATCAGCGCGGACAGTACCAATCAGCCCCAGCATTTT.

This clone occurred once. The CDR3 DNA follows: TGTGCCAGCAGTGACTCGACTAGCGGGAGCAATGAGCAGTTCTTC. It codes for CASSDSTSGSNEQFF. The V and J genes are TRBV6-4 and TRBJ2-1; 12 nucleotides match TRBD2. This CDR3 is 15 amino acids long. CDR1 is MRHNA and CDR2 is SNTAGT in the germline V gene. The junction had 0 bases not matched to a gene; V was cut back by 0 bases and J by 6 bases.

For the CDR3, the DNA is TGTGCCAGCAGTTACTCGTCGGACAGGTCCCTCGGGGAGTACTTC. Protein product: CASSYSSDRSLGEYF. The V call is TRBV6-5, the J call TRBJ2-7, with 7 bases aligning to TRBD1. CDR3 length: 15 residues. J gave up 11 bases and V 0 bases, and 13 bases lay outside the gene matches. Germline V gives CDR1 MNHEY, CDR2 SVGAGI.

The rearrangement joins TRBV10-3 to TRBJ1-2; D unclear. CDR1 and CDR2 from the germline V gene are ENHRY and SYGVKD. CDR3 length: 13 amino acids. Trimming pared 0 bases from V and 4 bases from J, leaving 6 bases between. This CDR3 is CAISESNGYGYTF. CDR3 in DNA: TGTGCCATCAGTGAGTCGAACGGCTATGGCTACACCTTC.